These T cell receptor beta chains were read from a single sample in a study of cytomegalovirus exposure and HLA in healthy donors. Repertoires were generated with immunoSEQ multiplex PCR, while TCRdb's copy carries only in-frame clones and drops some. The sample consists of about 90,000 clones, 55% to 70% of them appearing once. Sequenced sample: PBMCs. Receptor source: a woman aged 45-60 years in good health and CMV-seropositive. CDR3s include the opening cysteine and the closing phenylalanine or tryptophan. Fields, in order: J gene, V gene, clone size, D gene, CDR3 protein, CDR3 DNA. D genes are given only for firm matches. Rows may omit the clone size; those that give it use once, few, many or a size class.

TRBJ2-3	TRBV14	-	TRBD1	CASSGDRGVAGSTDTQYF	TGTGCCAGCAGCGGGGACAGGGGTGTAGCGGGGAGCACAGATACGCAGTATTTT
TRBJ2-7	TRBV7-2	-	TRBD1	CASSPRTGSYEQYF	TGTGCCAGCAGCCCCCGGACAGGGTCCTACGAGCAGTACTTC
TRBJ2-1	TRBV6-4	-	TRBD2	CASSISGGAFEQFF	TGTGCCAGCAGTATAAGCGGGGGGGCTTTTGAGCAGTTCTTC
TRBJ2-5	TRBV4-3	-	TRBD1	CASSQAPGQGVREQYF	TGCGCCAGCAGCCAAGCCCCAGGACAGGGGGTACGAGAGCAGTACTTC
TRBJ1-2	TRBV19	few	-	CASSIAENGYTF	TGTGCCAGTAGTATAGCGGAGAACGGCTACACCTTC
TRBJ1-6	TRBV27	-	TRBD1	CASSFRLQGSRYNSPLHF	TGTGCCAGCAGTTTCCGGCTACAGGGGTCTAGATATAATTCACCCCTCCACTTT
TRBJ1-2	TRBV30	-	TRBD1	CAYTGGSYANYGYTF	TGTGCCTACACAGGGGGTTCCTATGCTAACTATGGCTACACCTTC
TRBJ2-7	TRBV10-3	-	-	CAITDSYGNEQYF	TGTGCCATCACAGACTCCTATGGCAACGAGCAGTACTTC
TRBJ2-7	TRBV27	-	TRBD1	CASSFGQDEFYEQYF	TGTGCCAGCAGTTTCGGACAGGACGAATTCTACGAGCAGTACTTC
TRBJ2-2	TRBV4-3	-	TRBD2	CASSQELAGATSNTGELFF	TGCGCCAGCAGCCAAGAACTAGCGGGGGCTACATCGAACACCGGGGAGCTGTTTTTT
TRBJ2-7	TRBV2	-	TRBD1	CASGGTGGYEQYF	TGTGCCAGCGGGGGGACAGGGGGATACGAGCAGTACTTC
TRBJ2-7	TRBV6-5	-	TRBD1	CAISSPGQGYEQYF	TGTGCCATCAGTTCCCCGGGACAGGGTTACGAGCAGTACTTC
TRBJ2-3	TRBV7-2	few	TRBD2	CASSLETGTRSPDTQYF	TGTGCCAGCAGCTTAGAAACCGGGACTAGGTCTCCAGATACGCAGTATTTT
TRBJ2-7	TRBV19	few	TRBD1	CASSSQTGSTYEQYF	TGTGCCAGTAGTAGCCAGACAGGGAGCACCTACGAGCAGTACTTC
TRBJ2-2	TRBV5-1	-	TRBD1	CASSQLQGAGELFF	TGCGCCAGCAGCCAACTACAGGGGGCCGGGGAGCTGTTTTTT
TRBJ2-7	TRBV5-1	-	TRBD1	CASSPGGSAGQGRSYEQYF	TGCGCCAGCAGCCCGGGGGGCAGTGCGGGACAGGGTCGGTCCTACGAGCAGTACTTC
TRBJ2-7	TRBV11-2	many	-	CASSLDRGYEQYF	TGTGCCAGCAGCTTAGATCGAGGCTACGAGCAGTACTTC
TRBJ2-7	TRBV6-6	-	TRBD1	CASSPPGQGFREQYF	TGTGCCAGCAGTCCGCCGGGACAGGGTTTTCGGGAGCAGTACTTC
TRBJ1-4	TRBV2	-	TRBD1	CASSITGTGVRYNEKLFF	TGTGCCAGCAGCATTACCGGGACAGGGGTTCGGTACAATGAAAAACTGTTTTTT
TRBJ1-6	TRBV5-4	-	-	CASSSSFGSHNSPLHF	TGTGCCAGCAGCTCGAGTTTTGGGAGCCATAATTCACCCCTCCACTTT
TRBJ2-5	TRBV6-1	-	TRBD2	CASMRLAGGGETQYF	TGTGCCAGCATGAGACTAGCGGGGGGTGGGGAGACCCAGTACTTC
TRBJ2-2	TRBV10-3	-	-	CAIRPYSTGELFF	TGTGCCATCCGCCCCTACAGCACCGGGGAGCTGTTTTTT
TRBJ1-6	TRBV9	-	-	CASSYGGGDSPLHF	TGTGCCAGCAGCTACGGCGGGGGGGATTCACCCCTCCACTTT
TRBJ1-1	TRBV6-5	-	-	CASSYYPGSAEAFF	TGTGCCAGCAGTTATTACCCCGGGTCCGCTGAAGCTTTCTTT
TRBJ1-5	TRBV28	-	TRBD1	CASNYGTDLNQPQHF	TGTGCCAGCAATTACGGGACAGACCTTAATCAGCCCCAGCATTTT
TRBJ2-4	TRBV2	-	TRBD1	CASSSDRTKNIQYF	TGTGCCAGCAGTTCGGACAGGACCAAAAACATTCAGTACTTC
TRBJ2-1	TRBV4-3	-	TRBD2	CASSQEGSGLVDEQFF	TGCGCCAGCAGCCAAGAGGGGAGCGGACTAGTGGATGAGCAGTTCTTC
TRBJ1-6	TRBV28	-	-	CASSLLQGSGSPLHF	TGTGCCAGCAGCTTGTTACAGGGAAGTGGTTCACCCCTCCACTTT
TRBJ1-4	TRBV11-2	-	TRBD1	CASSLDQGAVRHEKLFF	TGTGCCAGCAGCTTAGATCAGGGGGCGGTTCGGCATGAAAAACTGTTTTTT
TRBJ2-3	TRBV4-3	many	TRBD2	CASSDSGGTDTQYF	TGCGCCAGCAGCGATAGCGGGGGCACAGATACGCAGTATTTT
TRBJ2-2	TRBV28	-	-	CASSFISDTGELFF	TGTGCCAGCAGTTTTATTAGCGACACCGGGGAGCTGTTTTTT
TRBJ1-6	TRBV27	-	-	CASSLSIPRGNNSPLHF	TGTGCCAGCAGTTTATCGATCCCCCGAGGAAATAATTCACCCCTCCACTTT
TRBJ1-6	TRBV7-6	-	-	CASSLLGGQDSPLHF	TGTGCCAGCAGCTTATTGGGGGGGCAGGATTCACCCCTCCACTTT
TRBJ2-3	TRBV13	once	TRBD1	CASSPGQGSTDTQYF	TGTGCCAGCAGCCCGGGACAGGGCAGCACAGATACGCAGTATTTT
TRBJ1-1	TRBV6-6	many	TRBD1	CASSPGTGGLNTEAFF	TGTGCCAGCAGCCCGGGGACAGGGGGATTGAACACTGAAGCTTTCTTT
TRBJ1-1	TRBV7-3	-	-	CASSRHLNTEAFF	TGTGCCAGCAGCCGTCACTTGAACACTGAAGCTTTCTTT
TRBJ1-2	TRBV28	-	-	CASTGIGGYGYTF	TGTGCCAGCACGGGTATAGGGGGCTATGGCTACACCTTC
TRBJ2-2	TRBV6-6	-	TRBD2	CASSTGLAGATGELFF	TGTGCCAGCAGTACGGGACTAGCGGGGGCCACCGGGGAGCTGTTTTTT
TRBJ1-2	TRBV6-1	-	-	CASIPTDGPYGYTF	TGTGCCAGCATCCCAACCGATGGGCCATATGGCTACACCTTC
TRBJ1-1	TRBV19	many	TRBD1	CASNEGQGRTEAFF	TGTGCCAGTAATGAGGGACAGGGGCGGACTGAAGCTTTCTTT
TRBJ2-7	TRBV7-2	-	-	CASLPTGGGGSYEQYF	TGTGCCAGTCTCCCTACTGGAGGGGGGGGTTCCTACGAGCAGTACTTC
TRBJ1-4	TRBV7-9	few	-	CAGGTAGEKLFF	TGTGCCGGTGGAACGGCGGGGGAAAAACTGTTTTTT
TRBJ2-2	TRBV10-3	-	TRBD2	CAISESSSGGTYTGELFF	TGTGCCATCAGTGAGTCAAGTAGCGGGGGGACCTACACCGGGGAGCTGTTTTTT
TRBJ1-1	TRBV4-1	-	TRBD1	CASSRGQEKGGTEAFF	TGCGCCAGCAGCCGGGGACAGGAAAAAGGCGGCACTGAAGCTTTCTTT
TRBJ1-1	TRBV6-5	-	TRBD1	CASGQGNTEAFF	TGTGCCAGCGGACAGGGGAACACTGAAGCTTTCTTT
TRBJ1-4	TRBV2	-	-	CASSLQRREKLFF	TGTGCCAGCAGTCTCCAACGTAGAGAAAAACTGTTTTTT
TRBJ2-7	TRBV7-9	-	TRBD1	CASSLDRGEFYEQYF	TGTGCCAGCAGCTTAGACAGGGGGGAGTTCTACGAGCAGTACTTC
TRBJ1-3	TRBV4-2	-	-	CASSQVSAGAGNTIYF	TGTGCCAGCAGCCAAGTCTCCGCGGGAGCTGGAAACACCATATATTTT
TRBJ2-1	TRBV5-6	-	-	CASSPTWTVSYNEQFF	TGTGCCAGCAGCCCCACCTGGACAGTCTCCTACAATGAGCAGTTCTTC
TRBJ2-3	TRBV7-2	once	-	CATSKTGLRWADTQYF	TGTGCCACCTCCAAGACGGGACTCCGATGGGCAGATACGCAGTATTTT
TRBJ1-1	TRBV18	-	TRBD1	CASSLTGDDTEAFF	TGTGCCAGCTCACTGACAGGGGATGACACTGAAGCTTTCTTT
TRBJ2-3	TRBV5-4	-	-	CASSKGGVGSTDTQYF	TGTGCCAGCAGCAAGGGGGGGGTGGGTAGCACAGATACGCAGTATTTT